A selection of T cell receptor beta chains follows, all from one sample in a study of tumor T cells in aggressive B-cell lymphoma. Libraries were prepared by immunoSEQ multiplex PCR; TCRdb keeps only in-frame clonotypes and omits some of them. The sample contains about 7,600 clones, about 81% of which appear only once. Sequenced input: tumor tissue. The receptor source for this set is an adult with diffuse large B cell lymphoma. Each CDR3 is given with its conserved first and last residue. A D gene is named only where the DNA matches it firmly. A clone size is listed for some rows: how often the clone was seen (once, few, many), or a class if it is expanded.

J gene | clone size | D gene | V gene | CDR3 DNA | CDR3 protein
TRBJ2-3 | . | TRBD1 | TRBV23-1 | TGCGCCAGCAGTCGGACGACCGGGACAGAACTAGGATATTGCACAGATACGCAGTATTTT | CASSRTTGTELGYCTDTQYF
TRBJ1-1 | . | . | TRBV19 | TGTGCCAGTAGTATCCCCTACAGGGACGCGGACACTGAAGCTTTCTTT | CASSIPYRDADTEAFF
TRBJ2-1 | . | . | TRBV27 | TGTGCCATCGCAATCGACTATACTAACAATGAGCAGTTCTTC | CAIAIDYTNNEQFF
TRBJ2-1 | . | . | TRBV6-5 | TGTGCCAGCAGTTTAGGGGTTGAGCAGTTCTTC | CASSLGVEQFF
TRBJ2-7 | once | . | TRBV29-1 | TGCAGCGCTCGTACTGTACCCTACGAGCAGTACTTC | CSARTVPYEQYF
TRBJ1-2 | . | . | TRBV7-3 | TGTGCCAGCAGCCAACAGGGTGGTGACTATGGCTACACCTTC | CASSQQGGDYGYTF
TRBJ2-5 | . | TRBD2 | TRBV7-9 | TGTACCAGCAGCCTAAATCCTAGCGGGGGCTGGGGGGAGACCCAGTACTTC | CTSSLNPSGGWGETQYF
TRBJ2-5 | once | TRBD2 | TRBV19 | TGTGCCAGTAGGGTGGGAGGGACCTACCAAGAGACCCAGTACTTC | CASRVGGTYQETQYF
TRBJ2-3 | once | . | TRBV6-5 | TGTGCCAGCAGTTACGGGGCCACGATCACAGATACGCAGTATTTT | CASSYGATITDTQYF
TRBJ2-7 | . | . | TRBV19 | TGTGCCAGTAGTATGGGCAGCTACGAGCAGTACTTC | CASSMGSYEQYF
TRBJ1-2 | . | . | TRBV6-5 | TGTGCCAGCAGCCTCACGGAGGTATCTGGCTACACCTTC | CASSLTEVSGYTF
TRBJ1-2 | . | TRBD1 | TRBV4-3 | TGCGCCAGCAGCCTGGGCCGGACAGGGATCTATGGCTACACCTTC | CASSLGRTGIYGYTF
TRBJ2-7 | once | . | TRBV5-1 | TGCGCCAGCGGGAGGACTACCCCCTCCTACGAGCAGTACTTC | CASGRTTPSYEQYF
TRBJ1-4 | . | . | TRBV10-1 | TGCGCCAGCAAAGCCAGACTGGGAGCCGCAACTAATGAAAAACTGTTTTTT | CASKARLGAATNEKLFF
TRBJ2-7 | . | . | TRBV7-9 | TGTGCCAGCAGCACAGGGATCTACGAGCAGTACTTT | CASSTGIYEQYF
TRBJ1-6 | . | . | TRBV4-1 | TGCGCCAGCAGCCAAGATGGAATGTCAGGTTCACCCCTCCACTTT | CASSQDGMSGSPLHF
TRBJ2-3 | . | TRBD2 | TRBV4-1 | TGCGCCAGCAGCCGAACTAGCGGGGGCACAGATACGCAGTATTTT | CASSRTSGGTDTQYF
TRBJ1-2 | . | . | TRBV2 | TGTGCCAGCAGTGACCCGGGGGGAAGCTATGGCTACACCTTC | CASSDPGGSYGYTF
TRBJ1-5 | . | TRBD1 | TRBV5-1 | TGCGCCAGCAGCTTGGCTCAGGGGGACCAGCCCCAGCATTTT | CASSLAQGDQPQHF
TRBJ1-2 | . | . | TRBV7-2 | TGTGCCAGCAGCACCCGGGGGGGCAGTAACTATGGCTACACCTTC | CASSTRGGSNYGYTF
TRBJ2-7 | . | . | TRBV7-8 | TGTGCCAGCAGCTTAGAAGCGGACTCCTACGAGCAGTACTTC | CASSLEADSYEQYF
TRBJ2-7 | . | . | TRBV6-1 | TGTGCCAGCGAAGGGGCTACCCTTTACGAGCAGTACTTC | CASEGATLYEQYF
TRBJ2-1 | . | TRBD2 | TRBV27 | TGTGCCAGCAGTCCGGGGACTAGCGGGACCAATGAGCAGTTCTTC | CASSPGTSGTNEQFF
TRBJ1-2 | . | TRBD1 | TRBV9 | TGTGCCAGCAGCGTAGCCCCTACAGGGGGCTATGGCTACACCTTC | CASSVAPTGGYGYTF
TRBJ1-5 | . | TRBD1 | TRBV2 | TGTGCCAGCAGAGCGACAGGGGTAAGCCTCAATCAGCCCCAGCATTTT | CASRATGVSLNQPQHF
TRBJ2-2 | . | TRBD2 | TRBV4-2 | TGTGCCAGCAGCCAAGGGCTAGCGGGAGGCACCGGGGAGCTGTTTTTT | CASSQGLAGGTGELFF
TRBJ2-7 | . | . | TRBV9 | TGTGCCAGCAGCGTAGGCGGGGTTTCGACCTACGAGCAGTACTTC | CASSVGGVSTYEQYF
TRBJ2-3 | . | . | TRBV13 | TGTGCCAGCAGCTCCGGCGGTCCTGCGGATACGCAGTATTTT | CASSSGGPADTQYF
TRBJ2-3 | once | . | TRBV27 | TGTGCCAGCTCGGTTCGCCAGCGGAGCACAGATACGCAGTATTTT | CASSVRQRSTDTQYF
TRBJ1-5 | . | . | TRBV27 | TGTGCCAGCAGTTTATCAGTTCGGGGCAATCAGCCCCAGCATTTT | CASSLSVRGNQPQHF
TRBJ1-1 | . | . | TRBV7-3 | TGTGCCAGCAGCTTAGTGGGGGGGTTGGATACTGAAGCTTTCTTT | CASSLVGGLDTEAFF
TRBJ1-3 | . | . | TRBV5-6 | TGTGCCAGCAGCTGGGGGGACTCTGGAAACACCATATATTTT | CASSWGDSGNTIYF
TRBJ1-2 | . | . | TRBV4-2 | TGTGCCAGCAGCCAAGGATGGGCGGGAGGGGATGGCTACACCTTC | CASSQGWAGGDGYTF
TRBJ1-1 | . | . | TRBV9 | TGTGCCAGCAGCGTAGGGCGGGAAACTGAAGCTTTCTTT | CASSVGRETEAFF
TRBJ1-2 | . | . | TRBV21-1 | TGTGCCAGCAGCCCAAAGTGGCAGTATGGCTACACCTTC | CASSPKWQYGYTF
TRBJ1-2 | . | . | TRBV30 | TGTGCCTGGAGTGTTGGGGGGTACTATGGCTACACCTTC | CAWSVGGYYGYTF
TRBJ2-3 | . | . | TRBV5-6 | TGTGCCAGCAGCTTGGGGCTAGCCGTCAAAGATACGCAGTATTTT | CASSLGLAVKDTQYF
TRBJ1-1 | . | TRBD1 | TRBV19 | TGTGCCAGTAGCCTACAGGGGGCCACTGAAGCTTTCTTT | CASSLQGATEAFF
TRBJ1-5 | . | . | TRBV4-1 | TGCGCCAGCAGCCAACGGGGGGCAGAGCCCCAGCATTTT | CASSQRGAEPQHF
TRBJ2-3 | . | . | TRBV27 | TGTGCCAGCAGTTTAGTGGGGCGGGGAGATACGCAGTATTTT | CASSLVGRGDTQYF
TRBJ2-5 | . | TRBD2 | TRBV19 | TGTGCCAGTAGCCCCGGGACTAGCGGGAGTTGGCGAGAGACCCAGTACTTC | CASSPGTSGSWRETQYF
TRBJ1-5 | once | . | TRBV6-5 | TGTGCCAGCAGTTACTCCTCTCTCGGCAATCAGCCCCAGCATTTT | CASSYSSLGNQPQHF
TRBJ1-2 | . | TRBD1 | TRBV19 | TGTGCCAGTAGTAACAGGGGGCCCAACTATGGCTACACCTTC | CASSNRGPNYGYTF
TRBJ1-1 | . | TRBD1 | TRBV6-5 | TGTGCCAGCTATACAGGGGGCGCGACTGAAGCTTTCTTT | CASYTGGATEAFF
TRBJ1-5 | . | . | TRBV4-3 | TGCGCCAGCAGCCTTTACAGGGATCAGCCCCAGCATTTT | CASSLYRDQPQHF
TRBJ2-7 | . | TRBD2 | TRBV11-2 | TGTGCCAGCAGCTTAAACCCTAGCGGGAGGAGCGGTTTCGGCGAGCAGTACTTC | CASSLNPSGRSGFGEQYF
TRBJ1-1 | . | TRBD1 | TRBV4-3 | TGCGCCAGCAGCCAAGATTGGACAGGGGGCACTGAAGCTTTCTTT | CASSQDWTGGTEAFF
TRBJ2-7 | . | . | TRBV9 | TGTGCCAGCAGCGTAGATCAGGGTATCTACGAGCAGTACTTC | CASSVDQGIYEQYF
TRBJ2-7 | . | TRBD1 | TRBV4-1 | TGCGCCAGCAGCCAAGATTGGGCAGGGGGCTACGAGCAGTACTTC | CASSQDWAGGYEQYF
TRBJ1-1 | . | . | TRBV7-6 | TGTGCCAGCAGCTTAGCAAGTCCGCGGGAGGGGGCTGAAGCTTTCTTT | CASSLASPREGAEAFF
TRBJ2-2 | . | TRBD2 | TRBV7-2 | TGTGCCAGCAGCTTAGTCTGGGAGGGTAAAACCGGGGAGCTGTTTTTT | CASSLVWEGKTGELFF
TRBJ2-2 | . | TRBD2 | TRBV7-9 | TGTGCCAGCAGCTCGGGACTAGCGGGGGTGTACACCGGGGAGCTGTTTTTT | CASSSGLAGVYTGELFF
TRBJ2-7 | . | TRBD1 | TRBV5-1 | TGCGCCAGCAGCTTGAGACAGGGGGTTAGGTACGAGCAGTACTTC | CASSLRQGVRYEQYF
TRBJ1-3 | . | . | TRBV9 | TGTGCCAGCAGCGTCTCAGACTCTGGAAACACCATATATTTT | CASSVSDSGNTIYF
TRBJ2-3 | . | . | TRBV7-9 | TGTGCCAGCAGCTTAGAAATGAGAAGAGATACGCAGTATTTT | CASSLEMRRDTQYF
TRBJ2-7 | . | . | TRBV2 | TGTGCCAGCAGCCGGGACTTCTCATCACCCTACGAGCAGTACTTC | CASSRDFSSPYEQYF
TRBJ2-7 | . | TRBD1 | TRBV6-1 | TGTGCCAGCAGGGAGGGACAGGCGAGCTCCTACGAGCAGTACTTC | CASREGQASSYEQYF
TRBJ1-1 | few | . | TRBV19 | TGTGCCAGTCGCGGCACTGAAGCTTTCTTT | CASRGTEAFF
TRBJ1-4 | . | TRBD1 | TRBV12-5 | TGTGCTAGTGGCCGGGACAGGGGGCTGACTAATGAAAAACTGTTTTTT | CASGRDRGLTNEKLFF
TRBJ2-7 | . | TRBD1 | TRBV5-5 | TGTGCCAGCAGCTACGGGACAGACTACGAGCAGTACTTC | CASSYGTDYEQYF